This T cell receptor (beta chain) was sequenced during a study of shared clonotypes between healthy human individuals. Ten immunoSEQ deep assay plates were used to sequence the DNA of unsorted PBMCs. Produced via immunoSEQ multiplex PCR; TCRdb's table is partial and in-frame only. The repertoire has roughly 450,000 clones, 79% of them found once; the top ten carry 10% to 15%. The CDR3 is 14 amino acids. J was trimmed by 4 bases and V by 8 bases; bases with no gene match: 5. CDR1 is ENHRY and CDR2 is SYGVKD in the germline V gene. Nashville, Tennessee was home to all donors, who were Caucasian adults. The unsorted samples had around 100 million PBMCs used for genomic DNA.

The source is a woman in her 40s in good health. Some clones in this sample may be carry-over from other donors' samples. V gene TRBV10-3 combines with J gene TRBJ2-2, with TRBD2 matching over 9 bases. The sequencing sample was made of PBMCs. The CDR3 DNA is TGTGCCATCGGGGCTAGCGGGACCACCGGGGAGCTGTTTTTT. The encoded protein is CAIGASGTTGELFF.